Presented here are 17 T cell receptor beta chains from one specimen sequenced in a study of control samples from healthy donors and cancer patients. Measured with immunoSEQ multiplex PCR; TCRdb has only the in-frame clones, and not every one. The sample has about 94,000 clones; approximately 90% are singletons. Sequencing was done on a sample of blood. These receptors originate from a woman under 30 in good health.

The rearrangement links TRBV11-2 to TRBJ1-1; 8 nucleotides agree with TRBD1. CDR3 size: 15 residues. Germline loops: CDR1 SGHAT, CDR2 FQNNGV. V lost 5 bases to trimming and J lost 4 bases; unmatched junction nucleotides: 9. CDR3: CASSPTGTGGTEAFF. The DNA of the CDR3 is TGTGCCAGCAGCCCCACCGGGACAGGCGGCACTGAAGCTTTCTTT.

The CDR3 region has the DNA TGTGCCAGCAGCGCATCGACAGGGGTCTACGAGCAGTACTTC. Translating gives CASSASTGVYEQYF. The genes are TRBV9 and TRBJ2-7; 8 bases are shared with TRBD1. J gave up 3 bases and V 3 bases, and 5 bases lay outside the gene matches. Germline lookup yields CDR1 SGDLS and CDR2 YYNGEE. This CDR3 has 14 residues. The full variable domain, completed using reference TRBV9 and TRBJ2-7, is DSGVTQTPKHLITATGQRVTLRCSPRSGDLSVYWYQQSLDQGLQFLIQYYNGEERAKGNILERFSAQQFPDLHSELNLSSLELGDSALYFCASSASTGVYEQYFGPGTRLTVT.

This rearrangement joins TRBV4-2 to TRBJ1-2; D possibly corresponds to TRBD1 (5 bases). Germline V gene lookup returns CDR1 LGHNA and CDR2 YNFKEQ. Deletions cut 5 bases from V and 8 bases from J, with 21 bases between. The CDR3 totals 15 residues. The CDR3 DNA reads TGTGCCAGCAGCTCCCGGGACGCCGGGGGAATCGGCTACACCTTC. This gives the protein CASSSRDAGGIGYTF.

The genes are TRBV7-3 and TRBJ1-1, with 8 bases fitting TRBD1. Per the germline V gene, CDR1 is SGHTA and CDR2 is FQGTGA. The CDR3 sequence is 14 residues long. J gave up 6 bases and V 5 bases, and 8 bases lay outside the gene matches. The CDR3 region is CASSLQGDGSEAFF. The CDR3 nucleotides are TGTGCCAGCAGCCTACAGGGGGATGGATCTGAAGCTTTCTTT.

This chain links TRBV19 with TRBJ1-1; no firm D call. Trimming stripped 4 bases from V and 0 bases from J, with 12 bases between. Per the germline V gene, CDR1 is LNHDA and CDR2 is SQIVND (reference sequence). The CDR3 runs 15 residues. CDR3 DNA sequence: TGTGCCAGTAGTACCCAACCCAGCCTGAACACTGAAGCTTTCTTT. Translated, it gives CASSTQPSLNTEAFF. Filled out from reference TRBV19 and TRBJ1-1, the complete variable domain reads DGGITQSPKYLFRKEGQNVTLSCEQNLNHDAMYWYRQDPGQGLRLIYYSQIVNDFQKGDIAEGYSVSREKKESFPLTVTSAQKNPTAFYLCASSTQPSLNTEAFFGQGTRLTVV.

This chain joins TRBV14 and TRBJ1-6; the D is unclear. CDR1 and CDR2 from the germline V gene are SGHDN and FVKESK. V dropped 2 bases and J dropped 9 bases, with 11 bases sitting between them. The CDR3 consists of 14 residues. The CDR3: CASSQTSWGSPLHF. In DNA, the CDR3 is TGTGCCAGCAGCCAAACCTCTTGGGGTTCACCCCTCCACTTT.

V and J are TRBV18 and TRBJ2-7, with D perhaps given as TRBD1 or TRBD2 (6 bases each). The CDR3 is made up of 12 amino acids. CDR1 is KGHSH, CDR2 LQKENI, per germline. Trimming took off 6 bases at V and 5 bases at J, with 11 bases between the two ends. This CDR3 is CASSSGADEQYF. The CDR3 DNA is TGTGCCAGCTCCTCGGGGGCGGACGAGCAGTACTTC. The variable domain in full, completed from reference TRBV18 and TRBJ2-7, reads NAGVMQNPRHLVRRRGQEARLRCSPMKGHSHVYWYRQLPEEGLKFMVYLQKENIIDESGMPKERFSAEFPKEGPSILRIQQVVRGDSAAYFCASSSGADEQYFGPGTRLTVT.

In nucleotides, the CDR3 is TGTGCCAGCAGCGTAAGTTCAAGGGAACCGCCGGGTGGACCCCTCCACTTT. Its protein product is CASSVSSREPPGGPLHF. The V call is TRBV9, the J call TRBJ1-6; no clear D gene. Trimming cost V 1 base and J 12 bases, with 23 bases left between them. Germline CDR1 SGDLS, CDR2 YYNGEE. CDR3 length: 17 residues.

The chain joins TRBV9 to TRBJ2-3; D perhaps matches TRBD2 (6 bases). The V and J ends lost 7 bases and 2 bases respectively, with 17 bases between them. CDR3 length: 15 residues. The germline V gene encodes CDR1 SGDLS and CDR2 YYNGEE. The CDR3 is CASARETGPTDTQYF. CDR3 coding DNA: TGTGCCAGCGCGCGGGAAACGGGACCCACAGATACGCAGTATTTT.

This clone appeared once. This chain joins TRBV9 and TRBJ2-1, with TRBD2 matching over 8 bases. The V gene's germline CDR1 is SGDLS and CDR2 YYNGEE. Germline trimming cut 3 bases from V and 3 bases from J; bases unmatched to any gene: 2. The CDR3 length is 14 residues. The DNA for the CDR3 is TGTGCCAGCAGCGGAGCGGGGGACTACAATGAGCAGTTCTTC. Protein: CASSGAGDYNEQFF. Together with reference TRBV9 and TRBJ2-1, the CDR3 gives the full variable domain: DSGVTQTPKHLITATGQRVTLRCSPRSGDLSVYWYQQSLDQGLQFLIQYYNGEERAKGNILERFSAQQFPDLHSELNLSSLELGDSALYFCASSGAGDYNEQFFGPGTRLTVL.

The chain employs TRBV12-5 and TRBJ2-7, with TRBD1 matching over 9 bases. CDR1 is LGHNT, CDR2 FRNRAP, per germline. The CDR3 length is 19 residues. V lost 0 bases and J lost 1; bases outside the gene matches: 13. CDR3 bases: TGTGCTAGTGGTTTGGTATTACCCCAGGGACAGGGAAGATCCTACGAGCAGTACTTC. This gives the protein CASGLVLPQGQGRSYEQYF.

The rearrangement joins TRBV5-1 to TRBJ2-7; a possible D gene is TRBD2 (7 bases). The CDR3 length is 14 residues. Germline CDR1 SGHRS, CDR2 YFSETQ. The ends were cut back, 7 bases at V and 0 bases at J, with 14 bases in the middle. CDR3 region: CASHAGALSYEQYF. CDR3 nucleotides: TGCGCCAGCCACGCGGGGGCCCTCTCCTACGAGCAGTACTTC.

V gene TRBV12-3 or TRBV12-4 combines with J gene TRBJ1-2, with D unclear. This CDR3 region has 13 residues. The germline V and J ends were trimmed by 4 bases and 7 bases, with 13 bases remaining between them. CDR3 DNA: TGTGCCAGCAGTTCCAACCAGGACGGTGGCTACACCTTC. Protein sequence: CASSSNQDGGYTF.

The rearrangement links TRBV18 to TRBJ2-5; the D gene could be TRBD1 or TRBD2 (5 bases each). The CDR3 extends over 14 amino acids. From germline, CDR1 is KGHSH and CDR2 LQKENI. Between the trimmed V and J ends, which lost 6 bases and 1 base, there was a span of 12 bases. CDR3 nucleotide sequence: TGTGCCAGCTCCTCCGGGGCACCCCAAGAGACCCAGTACTTC. It is translated as CASSSGAPQETQYF.

The rearrangement uses TRBV4-1 and TRBJ2-1, with TRBD2 matching over 15 bases. The CDR3 loop spans 16 amino acids. The V and J ends lost 2 bases and 8 bases, in that order; junction bases with no gene match: 4. CDR1 and CDR2 (germline): MGHRA, YSYEKL. In nucleotides, the CDR3 is TGCGCCAGCAGCCAAAGGACTAGCGGGGGGGTCTATGAGCAGTTCTTC. Amino acids: CASSQRTSGGVYEQFF.

This chain uses TRBV12-3 or TRBV12-4 with TRBJ2-5, with 9 bases matching TRBD2. The CDR3 has 13 residues. V was clipped by 5 bases and J by 12 bases; unmatched bases: 10. Here the CDR3 reads CASSPGMASGEYF. The CDR3 DNA is TGTGCCAGCAGTCCGGGGATGGCTAGCGGGGAGTACTTC.

The chain is built from TRBV6-5 and TRBJ2-7; no firm D call. The V end was cut by 9 bases, the J end by 3 bases, with 9 bases between. There are 11 residues in the CDR3. CDR1 is MNHEY and CDR2 is SVGAGI in the germline V gene. The CDR3 protein is CASQILYEQYF. The CDR3 nucleotides read TGTGCCAGTCAGATCCTCTACGAGCAGTACTTC.